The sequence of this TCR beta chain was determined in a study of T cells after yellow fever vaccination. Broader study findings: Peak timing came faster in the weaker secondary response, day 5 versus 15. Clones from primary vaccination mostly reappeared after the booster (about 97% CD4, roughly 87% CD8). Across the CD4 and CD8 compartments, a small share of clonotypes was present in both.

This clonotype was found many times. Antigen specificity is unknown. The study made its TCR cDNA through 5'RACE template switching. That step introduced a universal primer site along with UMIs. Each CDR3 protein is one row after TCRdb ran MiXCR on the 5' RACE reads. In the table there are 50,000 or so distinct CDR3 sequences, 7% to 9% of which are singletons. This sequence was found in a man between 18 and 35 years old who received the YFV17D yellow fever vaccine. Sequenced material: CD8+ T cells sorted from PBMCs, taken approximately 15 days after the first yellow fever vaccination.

As DNA, the CDR3 is TGTGCCAGCAGCTTAGTGTCTAGCGGGGGGAATGAGCAGTTCTTC. Protein: CASSLVSSGGNEQFF. The rearrangement uses TRBV11-2 and TRBJ2-1; TRBD2 agrees at 11 bases. This CDR3 has 15 amino acids. The V segment lost 1 base and the J segment 7 bases; nucleotides outside the gene matches: 3. Germline V gene lookup returns CDR1 SGHAT and CDR2 FQNNGV.